Shown below are 6 T cell receptor beta chains from a single sample sequenced in a study of cytomegalovirus exposure and HLA in healthy donors. The PCR ran on 60 Vbeta and 13 Jbeta primers. TCRdb's copy holds only in-frame clones and misses some; the assay was immunoSEQ multiplex PCR. The sample records 120,000 to 150,000 clones, 70% to 85% being singletons. Sample: PBMCs. Every receptor here comes from a man in his forties or fifties in good health and CMV-seropositive.

The J gene is TRBJ2-7, the V gene TRBV27, with D uncertain. The CDR3 length is 11 residues. V was trimmed by 3 bases and J by 7 bases, leaving 7 bases between them. The germline gives CDR1 MNHEY, CDR2 SMNVEV (reference sequence). DNA of the CDR3: TGTGCCAGCAGTTTCGGTCGGGAGCAGTACTTC. Translation gives CASSFGREQYF.

The chain has TRBV18 and TRBJ1-5; 9 nucleotides align to TRBD1. The CDR3 extends over 16 amino acids. The J segment lost 2 bases and the V segment lost 2 bases, leaving 4 bases of the junction unmatched. Germline lookup yields CDR1 KGHSH and CDR2 LQKENI. Written as DNA, the CDR3 is TGTGCCAGCTCACCAGGGACAGGGCATGGCAATCAGCCCCAGCATTTT. This encodes CASSPGTGHGNQPQHF.

The chain combines TRBV25-1 with TRBJ2-7; no definite D call. The germline V gene has CDR1 MGHDK and CDR2 SYGVNS. The CDR3 spans 13 residues. With 2 bases removed from V and 6 bases from J, the gap between germline ends came to 11 bases. The DNA of the CDR3 is TGTGCCAGCAGTGAAGGTTACAGATCCGAGCAGTACTTC. This translates into CASSEGYRSEQYF.

The chain has TRBV14 and TRBJ2-7, with 8 bases that match TRBD2. Per the germline V gene, CDR1 is SGHDN and CDR2 is FVKESK. J lost 1 base, V lost 4 bases, and 6 bases had no gene match. This CDR3 has 15 residues. CDR3 sequence reads: CASSLRGGASYEQYF. The DNA of the CDR3 is TGTGCCAGCAGCCTCCGGGGGGGCGCTTCCTACGAGCAGTACTTC.

This sequence joins TRBV6-1 and TRBJ1-2, with TRBD1 identical over 8 bases. Germline assignment: CDR1 MNHNS and CDR2 SASEGT. The CDR3 spans 14 residues. V gave up 6 bases and J gave up 3 bases; unmatched junction bases: 6. CDR3 bases: TGTGCCAGCAGCCAGAGACAGGGGCACTATGGCTACACCTTC. Translated, it gives CASSQRQGHYGYTF.

Worth noting for this clone: Mismatch with germline at one junction end may stem from a read error. The chain couples TRBV19 to TRBJ2-5, with 12 bases lining up with TRBD2. The CDR3 has 16 residues. The germline V gene has CDR1 LNHDA and CDR2 SQIVND (reference sequence). CDR3 sequence reads: CVSSIGRLAGVETQYF. CDR3 sequence (DNA): TGTGTCAGTAGTATCGGACGACTAGCGGGAGTTGAGACCCAGTACTTC.